Sequencing of this TCR beta chain was carried out in a study of blood T cell repertoires in COVID-19. On the study more broadly: Samples taken during acute and convalescent COVID-19 were collected in the United States, Italy and Spain. T cells, B-cell-depleted T cells, or PBMCs provided the cDNA or gDNA that served as material.

Per the original methods: Amplification from reference gene primers served as the basis for estimated nucleated cell counts. TCRdb's copy holds only in-frame clones and misses some; the assay was immunoSEQ multiplex PCR. The DNA gave D and trimming, while V, J and clone size come from that table. The sample consists of over 95,000 clones, roughly 80% of them appearing once. V lost 0 bases, J lost 4 bases, and 11 bases lay in between. From germline, CDR1 is SGHRS and CDR2 YFSETQ. CDR3 length: 16 residues. This receptor was identified in a man in his fifties or sixties with acute or convalescent COVID-19. This chain uses TRBV5-1 with TRBJ1-6; D is unclear. The specimen sequenced was peripheral blood. The CDR3: CASSLEPGDYNSPLHF. The CDR3 DNA is TGCGCCAGCAGCTTGGAGCCCGGGGATTATAATTCACCCCTCCACTTT.